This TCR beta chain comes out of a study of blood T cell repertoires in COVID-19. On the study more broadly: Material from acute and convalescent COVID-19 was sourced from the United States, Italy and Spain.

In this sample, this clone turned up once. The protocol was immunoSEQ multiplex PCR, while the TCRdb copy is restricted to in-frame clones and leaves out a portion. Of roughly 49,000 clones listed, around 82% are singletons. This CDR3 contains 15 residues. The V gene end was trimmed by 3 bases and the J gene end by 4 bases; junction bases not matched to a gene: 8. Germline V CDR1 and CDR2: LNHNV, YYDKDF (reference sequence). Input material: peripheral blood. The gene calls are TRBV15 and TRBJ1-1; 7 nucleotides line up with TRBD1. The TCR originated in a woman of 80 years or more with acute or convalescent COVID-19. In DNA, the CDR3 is TGTGCCACCAGCAGGGCAGTAGACAGGGTCACTGAAGCTTTCTTT. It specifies CATSRAVDRVTEAFF.